Sequencing of this T cell receptor beta chain was carried out in a study of T cells in Graves' hyperthyroidism and ophthalmopathy. CDR3 length: 14 amino acids. Trimming removed 3 bases from V and 8 bases from J; junction bases left unmatched: 5. Germline CDR1 reads WSHSY; CDR2 reads SAAADI. The investigators amplified TCR beta CDR3 regions from RNA transcripts. With the HTBI primer set, the TCR CDR3 went through a first round of RT-PCR. From the multiplex PCR reads, TCRdb called clonotypes with MiXCR, one entry per CDR3 protein. Among 95,000 to 100,000 distinct CDR3 sequences, roughly 49% were seen once, and the ten largest hold 25% to 30%.

The receptor's source is a woman between 40 and 55 years old with Graves' hyperthyroidism. V and J are TRBV10-2 and TRBJ1-3; 9 bases are shared with TRBD1. Sequencing input: blood. The DNA of the CDR3 is TGCGCCAGCAGTGAAGAAGGGGACAGGGACACCATATATTTT. Protein: CASSEEGDRDTIYF.